Listed below are T cell receptor beta chains from one sample, sequenced in a study of blood T cell repertoires in COVID-19. The data were produced by immunoSEQ multiplex PCR, yet TCRdb's version contains in-frame clones alone and is incomplete. The sample shows just under 60,000 clones, around 84% of them seen only once. The material sequenced was peripheral blood. These receptor sequences come from a human donor with active COVID-19. The donor label of this sample is uncertain. Both conserved end residues are part of each CDR3. D genes are given only for firm matches. Only part of the rows carry a size: once, few, many, or a class if the clone is expanded.

V gene	J gene	D gene	clone size	CDR3 DNA	CDR3 protein
TRBV7-2	TRBJ1-1	TRBD1	.	TGTGCCAGCAGGTTGGGACAGGGCATGAACACTGAAGCTTTCTTT	CASRLGQGMNTEAFF
TRBV7-9	TRBJ2-1	TRBD2	.	TGTGCCAGCAGCTTAGTCAGGACTAGCAATGAGCAGTTCTTC	CASSLVRTSNEQFF
TRBV7-3	TRBJ2-1	TRBD2	.	TGTGCCAGCAGCCGGAGCGGGGGAAGGGATGAGCAGTTCTTC	CASSRSGGRDEQFF
TRBV19	TRBJ2-2	.	.	TGTGCCAGTACCCCCGACCCGAGCGCCGGGGAGCTGTTTTTT	CASTPDPSAGELFF
TRBV4-1	TRBJ2-5	.	.	TGCGCCAGCAGCCAAGAGGGCAGGGCCGGAGAGACCCAGTACTTC	CASSQEGRAGETQYF
TRBV7-9	TRBJ2-3	TRBD2	.	TGTGCCAGCAGTTACAGCGGGGCCACAGATACGCAGTATTTT	CASSYSGATDTQYF
TRBV27	TRBJ2-5	.	.	TGTGCCAGCAGCCTATACCAAGAGACCCAGTACTTC	CASSLYQETQYF
TRBV7-9	TRBJ1-2	.	.	TGTGCCAGCAGCTTAGCTCAGTACTATGGCTACACCTTC	CASSLAQYYGYTF
TRBV5-5	TRBJ1-5	.	.	TGTGCCAGCAGCTTGGCTTCGAGCAATCAGCCCCAGCATTTT	CASSLASSNQPQHF
TRBV7-8	TRBJ1-1	.	once	TGTGCCAGCAGACGGGGGGCTTCAGGGGACACTGAAGCTTTCTTT	CASRRGASGDTEAFF
TRBV6-4	TRBJ2-1	TRBD2	.	TGTGCCAGCAGTAGCGGGGGGGCCAATGAGCAGTTCTTC	CASSSGGANEQFF
TRBV5-6	TRBJ2-3	TRBD2	few	TGTGCCAGCAGCTTGGGAGGGAGGGACACAGATACGCAGTATTTT	CASSLGGRDTDTQYF
TRBV6-5	TRBJ1-1	.	.	TGTGCCAGCTCCAGGGGCCCAGGCAACACTGAAGCTTTCTTT	CASSRGPGNTEAFF
TRBV11-3	TRBJ2-3	.	.	TGTGCCAGCAGCTGGGGGGGCTTCTACAGCACAGATACGCAGTATTTT	CASSWGGFYSTDTQYF
TRBV30	TRBJ1-2	.	.	TGTGCCGAATTATTGATGGGGGGGGCGAACTATGGCTACACCTTC	CAELLMGGANYGYTF
TRBV30	TRBJ2-5	TRBD2	.	TGTGCCTGGAGCCCACTAGCGGGGGCGGGGGAGACCCAGTACTTC	CAWSPLAGAGETQYF
TRBV28	TRBJ2-7	.	.	TGTGCCAGCAGTAATAGCCTGAGCTCCTACGAGCAGTACTTC	CASSNSLSSYEQYF
TRBV6-5	TRBJ2-1	.	once	TGTGCCAGCAGGCTGTCCCCGGGAGCCTACAATGAGCAGTTCTTC	CASRLSPGAYNEQFF
TRBV27	TRBJ1-6	.	.	TGTGCCAGCAGTCGAACGCCCCCGGGTACAAATAATTCACCCCTCCACTTT	CASSRTPPGTNNSPLHF
TRBV11-2	TRBJ1-5	.	.	TGTGCCAGCAGCTTAGGGGCGGGTCAGCCCCAGCATTTT	CASSLGAGQPQHF
TRBV4-3	TRBJ2-3	.	few	TGCGCCAGCAGCCAAGATAATCGTCCCACAGATACGCAGTATTTT	CASSQDNRPTDTQYF
TRBV6-5	TRBJ1-2	TRBD1	.	TGTGCCAGCAGGGGCCCCGGGACAGGTTACTATGGCTACACCTTC	CASRGPGTGYYGYTF
TRBV11-2	TRBJ2-1	.	.	TGTGCCAGCAGCTCGGCCCTCCTTGGTGGCAGGCGTTCCTACAATGAGCAGTTCTTC	CASSSALLGGRRSYNEQFF
TRBV28	TRBJ1-4	.	.	TGTGCCAGCAGTTACCGGGCAACTAATGAAAAACTGTTTTTT	CASSYRATNEKLFF
TRBV28	TRBJ1-1	.	.	TGTGCCAGCAGTGGGGCAGGTGGGGATGAAGCTTTCTTT	CASSGAGGDEAFF
TRBV7-9	TRBJ2-7	.	few	TGTGCCAGCAGCTTAACGGTTAGCTCCTACGAGCAGTACTTC	CASSLTVSSYEQYF
TRBV7-9	TRBJ2-5	TRBD1	.	TGTGCCAGCAGCCCGTGGGACAGGGAAGGCGGAGAGACCCAGTACTTC	CASSPWDREGGETQYF
TRBV5-1	TRBJ2-3	.	.	TGCGCCAGCAGCCCCGACTCTCCATCTAGCACAGATACGCAGTATTTT	CASSPDSPSSTDTQYF
TRBV2	TRBJ1-5	.	.	TGTGCCAGCAGTACGGGGACTGGAAAGGGTCAGCCCCAGCATTTT	CASSTGTGKGQPQHF
TRBV6-6	TRBJ2-5	.	.	TGTGCCAGCAGGACAGAAAACCAAGAGACCCAGTACTTC	CASRTENQETQYF
TRBV2	TRBJ1-1	TRBD1	once	TGTGCCAGCAGCGAGACAGGGCCTTACACTGAAGCTTTCTTT	CASSETGPYTEAFF
TRBV7-2	TRBJ1-5	.	.	TGTGCCAGCAGCCTAAGGGGGGGCGGGCAGCCCCAGCATTTT	CASSLRGGGQPQHF
TRBV7-9	TRBJ1-1	.	few	TGTGCCAGCAGCCTTACACGGAACACTGAAGCTTTCTTT	CASSLTRNTEAFF
TRBV5-1	TRBJ1-1	.	.	TGCGCCAGCAGCTCGACAGTTTTCGTGGCTGAAGCTTTCTTT	CASSSTVFVAEAFF
TRBV2	TRBJ1-1	.	.	TGTGCCAGCAGTGAAGCGAGGTCCGCAAGGAACACTGAAGCTTTCTTT	CASSEARSARNTEAFF
TRBV11-2	TRBJ1-6	TRBD1	.	TGTGCCAGCAGCTTAAGGGGGCTTACTTCACCCCTCCACTTT	CASSLRGLTSPLHF
TRBV30	TRBJ2-5	TRBD2	.	TGTGCCTGGAATTCGGGGGGAGAGACCCAGTACTTC	CAWNSGGETQYF
TRBV29-1	TRBJ1-2	TRBD1	.	TGCAGCGTCGGACAGGGAGACTATGGCTACACCTTC	CSVGQGDYGYTF
TRBV7-6	TRBJ2-7	TRBD2	few	TGTGCCAGCAGCTTAGGCACTAGCGGGGACACCTACGAGCAGTACTTC	CASSLGTSGDTYEQYF
TRBV28	TRBJ2-1	TRBD1	once	TGTGCCAGCAGTTTATCGATTGGAACGGAACAGGGGCGGGATGAGCAGTTCTTC	CASSLSIGTEQGRDEQFF
TRBV3-1/TRBV3-2	TRBJ2-7	.	.	TGTGCCAGCAGCAATCTCTACGAGCAGTACTTC	CASSNLYEQYF
TRBV27	TRBJ1-6	.	.	TGTGCCAGCAAACTAGGGGGGGCTATCAATTCACCCCTCCACTTT	CASKLGGAINSPLHF
TRBV12-3/TRBV12-4	TRBJ1-2	.	.	TGTGCCAGCAGTTGGGGGGGAATGGATGGCTACACCTTC	CASSWGGMDGYTF
TRBV7-2	TRBJ2-1	.	.	TGTGCCAGCAGCCCAACCATCCGGTACAATGAGCAGTTCTTC	CASSPTIRYNEQFF
TRBV5-1	TRBJ2-7	TRBD1	.	TGCGCCAGCAGCTTACCACGGGACAGGAACTACGAGCAGTACTTC	CASSLPRDRNYEQYF
TRBV7-2	TRBJ2-3	.	.	TGTGCCAGCAGCGTTGCACGGGATACGCAGTATTTT	CASSVARDTQYF
TRBV6-5	TRBJ1-5	.	.	TGTGCCAGCAGTTCCCGGGAGGGTGGCAATCAGCCCCAGCATTTT	CASSSREGGNQPQHF
TRBV9	TRBJ2-5	.	.	TGTGCCAGCAGCGTAGGTAGTAGCGACCAAGAGACCCAGTACTTC	CASSVGSSDQETQYF
TRBV27	TRBJ2-7	TRBD2	.	TGTGCCAGCAGTTTCCGATGGACTAGCGGGAGGGTGGGCGAGCAGTACTTC	CASSFRWTSGRVGEQYF